This T cell receptor (beta chain) was found in a study of Graves' ophthalmopathy and Graves' hyperthyroidism (dated by TCRdb to the late 2010s). Study-wide context: Peripheral blood was collected at initial diagnosis, before any treatment. In a handful of hyperthyroidism patients, the T-cell repertoire of thyroid tissue was compared with the T-cell repertoire of blood. In total, 135 blood samples were TCR-sequenced: approximately 42 ophthalmopathy, about 75 hyperthyroidism and some 17 hyperthyroidism-to-ophthalmopathy patients. To explore V-J signatures that separate ophthalmopathy from hyperthyroidism, a discovery set of 100 patients was enrolled, consisting of 40 to 45 with ophthalmopathy and some 56 with stable hyperthyroidism. For independent validation, a separate cohort was made up of 18 hyperthyroidism patients plus 17 patients who later progressed from hyperthyroidism to ophthalmopathy. After sampling, hyperthyroidism patients received methimazole starting at 30 mg daily, and ophthalmopathy patients received high-dose intravenous methylprednisolone. The 75 to 100 discovery patients were divided at random into training and test sets in a 7:3 ratio. The study used TCR beta repertoire signatures to distinguish Graves' ophthalmopathy from Graves' hyperthyroidism and to predict progression to ophthalmopathy. Paper-wide results and their limitations: The 13-signature model separated ophthalmopathy from stable hyperthyroidism with roughly 90% sensitivity and roughly 84% specificity in cross-validation, and 80%/75% in the test set. Among expanded thyroid clonotypes with frequency above 0.001, most also showed up in blood, which suggests that blood repertoires may reflect the thyroid immune response. No statistical method was used to predetermine the sample size, and group allocation was not hidden from the investigators. In validation, the model predicted ophthalmopathy progression with about 71% sensitivity and roughly 72% specificity; eleven to twelve predicted patients were CT-confirmed with GO in a median of 6.5 months.

Patients with ophthalmopathy had moderately to severely active disease, with a Clinical Activity Score of 3 or more, a NOSPECS grade of 4 or more, and a disease duration of less than 3 months. Patients with other autoimmune diseases, uncontrolled infections, pregnancy or lactation were excluded. Diagnosis relied on clinical symptoms, serum thyroxine, TRAb, thyroid ultrasound and orbital computed tomography. Ficoll-Paque density gradient centrifugation was used to isolate PBMCs from approximately 11 ml of fresh peripheral blood. Total RNA was extracted with Trizol reagent and quality-checked on an Agilent 2100 Bioanalyzer. For repertoire sequencing, the TCR beta CDR3 regions were amplified from RNA transcripts. The first round was an RT-PCR using HTBI primers with the Qiagen OneStep RT-PCR kit, and this first round was followed by a second-round multiplex PCR, then size selection and purification. Sequencing of the libraries was carried out on an Illumina HiSeq2000 in paired-end mode with 100 bp reads. In the original analysis: SOAPnuke was used to process the reads, removing any read that contained adapters or uncalled bases, had a mean Phred below 15, or lacked an exact match to the constant primer or identifier. High-quality paired reads were merged with COPE v1.2.5. Each unique nucleotide sequence was defined as a clonotype, and clonotypes were aligned to IMGT TRB V, D and J references with MiTCR v1.1. Analysis was restricted to V-J combinations with a frequency above 0.0001, which covered 98% to 99.2% of repertoires. For each V-J combination, a TCR clonal expansion and chaos score was defined as the ratio of F50 clonal expansion to chaos observed in the TCRdist matrix. Welch's t-statistics and random forest were used to reduce the features to around 13 V-J combinations, which were then used as input to a naive Bayes classifier. Thyroid-blood repertoire similarity was quantified with the Morisita-Horn index. TCRdb reanalyzed the raw reads on its own, using fastp at Q25 for trimming and MiXCR for clone calling, and kept in-frame beta chains. Identical CDR3 protein sequences are pooled into one entry, listed with their most common genes and DNA. TCRdb's processing, not the authors', yielded these V and J calls. Within this sample are approximately 500,000 distinct CDR3 sequences, with approximately 15% of them counted one time only. The ten top clones hold approximately 9.8% of the sample.

This clonotype was found many times. What antigen it recognizes has not been identified. Germline is not matched at one junction end, which may reflect a read error. CDR3 length: 13 amino acids, cysteine to phenylalanine. The DNA shown is the 39-base CDR3, in frame from base 1. Sequences WSHSY (CDR1) and SAAADI (CDR2) are obtained from the germline V gene. The specimen was blood. This sequence uses TRBV10-2 and TRBJ2-7; TRBD1 might be the D gene, on 5 matching bases. The TCR comes from a young woman with Graves' ophthalmopathy. Donor details come from another sample of the same person, matched by shared clones. For the CDR3, the sequence is CASREQGSYEQYF. Here is the DNA: TGCGCCAGCCGTGAGCAGGGAAGCTACGAGCAGTACTTC.